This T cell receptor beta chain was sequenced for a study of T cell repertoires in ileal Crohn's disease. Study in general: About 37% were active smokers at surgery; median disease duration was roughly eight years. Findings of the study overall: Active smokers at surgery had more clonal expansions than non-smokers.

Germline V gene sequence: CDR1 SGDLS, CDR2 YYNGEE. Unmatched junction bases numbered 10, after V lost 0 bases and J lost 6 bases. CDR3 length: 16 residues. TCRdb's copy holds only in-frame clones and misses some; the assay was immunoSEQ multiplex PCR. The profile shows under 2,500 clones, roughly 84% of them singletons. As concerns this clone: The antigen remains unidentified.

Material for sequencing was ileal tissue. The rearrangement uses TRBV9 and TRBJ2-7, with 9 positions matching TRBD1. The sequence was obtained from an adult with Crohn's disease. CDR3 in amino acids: CASSVAVHRGPIEQYF. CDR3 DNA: TGTGCCAGCAGCGTAGCGGTTCACAGGGGGCCAATCGAGCAGTACTTC.